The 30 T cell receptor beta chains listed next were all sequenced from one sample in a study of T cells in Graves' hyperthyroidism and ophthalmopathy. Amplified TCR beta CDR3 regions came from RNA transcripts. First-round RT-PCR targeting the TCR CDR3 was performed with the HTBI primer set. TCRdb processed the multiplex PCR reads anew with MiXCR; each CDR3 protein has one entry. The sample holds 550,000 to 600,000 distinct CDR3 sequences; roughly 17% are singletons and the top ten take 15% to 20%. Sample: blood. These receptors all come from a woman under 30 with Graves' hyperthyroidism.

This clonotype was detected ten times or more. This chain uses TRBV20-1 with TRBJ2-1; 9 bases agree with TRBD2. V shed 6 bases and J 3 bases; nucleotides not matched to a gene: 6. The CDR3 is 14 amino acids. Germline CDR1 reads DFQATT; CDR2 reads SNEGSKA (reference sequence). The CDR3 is CSAQTSGDYNEQFF. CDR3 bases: TGCAGTGCCCAGACTAGCGGCGACTACAATGAGCAGTTCTTC.

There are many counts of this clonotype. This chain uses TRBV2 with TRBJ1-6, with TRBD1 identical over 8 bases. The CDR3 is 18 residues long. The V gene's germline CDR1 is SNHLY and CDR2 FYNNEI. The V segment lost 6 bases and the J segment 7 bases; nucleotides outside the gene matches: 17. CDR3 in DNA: TGTGCCAGCAGCCATATCGCGGACAGGGTAAAACCAAATTCACCCCTCCACTTT. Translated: CASSHIADRVKPNSPLHF.

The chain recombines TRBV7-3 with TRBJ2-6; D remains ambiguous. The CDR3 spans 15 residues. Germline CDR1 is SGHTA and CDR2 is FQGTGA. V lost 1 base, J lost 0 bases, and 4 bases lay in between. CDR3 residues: CASSLSASGANVLTF. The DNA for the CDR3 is TGTGCCAGCAGCTTAAGTGCCTCTGGGGCCAACGTCCTGACTTTC.

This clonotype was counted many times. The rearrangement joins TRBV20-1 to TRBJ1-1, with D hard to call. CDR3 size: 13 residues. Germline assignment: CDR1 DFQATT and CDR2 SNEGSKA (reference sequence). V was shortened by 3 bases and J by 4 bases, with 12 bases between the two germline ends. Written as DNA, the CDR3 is TGCAGTGCTAGGGGGTCATCTATCACTGAAGCTTTCTTT. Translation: CSARGSSITEAFF.

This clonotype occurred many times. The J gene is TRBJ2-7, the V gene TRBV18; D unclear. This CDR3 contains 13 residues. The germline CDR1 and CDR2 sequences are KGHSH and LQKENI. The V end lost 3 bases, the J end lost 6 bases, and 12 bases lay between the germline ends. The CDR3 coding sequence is TGTGCCAGCTCACCCCCTTATGTTGGCGAGCAGTACTTC. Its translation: CASSPPYVGEQYF.

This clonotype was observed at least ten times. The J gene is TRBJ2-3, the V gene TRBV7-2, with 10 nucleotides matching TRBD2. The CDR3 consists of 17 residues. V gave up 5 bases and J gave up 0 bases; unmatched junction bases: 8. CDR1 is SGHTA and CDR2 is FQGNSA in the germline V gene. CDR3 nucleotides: TGTGCCAGCAGCCCCCCGGGACTAGCGTTTAGCACAGATACGCAGTATTTT. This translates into CASSPPGLAFSTDTQYF.

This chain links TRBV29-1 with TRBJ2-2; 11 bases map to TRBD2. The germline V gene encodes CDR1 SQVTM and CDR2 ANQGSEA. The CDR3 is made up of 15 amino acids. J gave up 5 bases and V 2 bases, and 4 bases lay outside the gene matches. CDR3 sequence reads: CSVETSGSGTGELFF. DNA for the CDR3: TGCAGCGTTGAAACTAGCGGGAGCGGGACCGGGGAGCTGTTTTTT.

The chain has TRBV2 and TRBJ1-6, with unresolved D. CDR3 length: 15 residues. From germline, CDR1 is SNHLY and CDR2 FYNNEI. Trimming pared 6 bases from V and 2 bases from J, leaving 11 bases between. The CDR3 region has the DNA TGTGCCAGCAGCCGAGACACTCCCTATAATTCACCCCTCCACTTT. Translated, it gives CASSRDTPYNSPLHF.

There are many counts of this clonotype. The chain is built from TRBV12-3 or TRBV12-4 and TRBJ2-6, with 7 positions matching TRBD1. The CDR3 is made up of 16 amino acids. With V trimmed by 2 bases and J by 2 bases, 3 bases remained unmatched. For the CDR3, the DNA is TGTGCCAGCAGTTTATGGCAGGGGGCTGGGGCCAACGTCCTGACTTTC. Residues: CASSLWQGAGANVLTF.

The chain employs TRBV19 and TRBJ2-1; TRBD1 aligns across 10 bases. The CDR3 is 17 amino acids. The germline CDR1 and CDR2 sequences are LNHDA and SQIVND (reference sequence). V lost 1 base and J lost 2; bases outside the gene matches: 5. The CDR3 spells CASSIGRTGGTYNEQFF. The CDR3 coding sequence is TGTGCCAGTAGTATAGGACGGACAGGGGGGACCTACAATGAGCAGTTCTTC.

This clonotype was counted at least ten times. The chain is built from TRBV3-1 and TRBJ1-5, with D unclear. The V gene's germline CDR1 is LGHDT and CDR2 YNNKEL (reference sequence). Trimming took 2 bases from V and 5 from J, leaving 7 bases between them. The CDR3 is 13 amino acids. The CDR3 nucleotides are TGTGCCAGCAGCCAATACTGGGATCAGCCCCAGCATTTT. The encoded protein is CASSQYWDQPQHF. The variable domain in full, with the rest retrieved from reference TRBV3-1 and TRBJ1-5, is DTAVSQTPKYLVTQMGNDKSIKCEQNLGHDTMYWYKQDSKKFLKIMFSYNNKELIINETVPNRFSPKSPDKAHLNLHINSLELGDSAVYFCASSQYWDQPQHFGDGTRLSIL.

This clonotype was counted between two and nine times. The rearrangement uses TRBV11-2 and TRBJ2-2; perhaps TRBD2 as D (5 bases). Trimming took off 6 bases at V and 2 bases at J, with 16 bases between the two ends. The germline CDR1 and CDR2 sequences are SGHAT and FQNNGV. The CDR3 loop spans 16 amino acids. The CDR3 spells CASRLFPGYNTGELFF. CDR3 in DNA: TGTGCCAGCAGGCTATTCCCGGGGTACAACACCGGGGAGCTGTTTTTT.

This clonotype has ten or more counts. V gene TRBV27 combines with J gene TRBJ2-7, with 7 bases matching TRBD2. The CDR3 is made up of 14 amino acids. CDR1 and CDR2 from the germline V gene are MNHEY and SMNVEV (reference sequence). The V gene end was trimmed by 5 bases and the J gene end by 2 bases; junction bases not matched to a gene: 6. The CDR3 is CASSPRDYTYEQYF. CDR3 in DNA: TGTGCCAGCAGTCCACGGGACTATACCTACGAGCAGTACTTC.

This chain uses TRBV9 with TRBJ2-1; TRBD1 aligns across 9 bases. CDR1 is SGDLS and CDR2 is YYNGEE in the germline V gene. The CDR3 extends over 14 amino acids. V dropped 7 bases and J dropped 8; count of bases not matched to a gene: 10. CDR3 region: CASGEGTGSDEQFF. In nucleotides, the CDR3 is TGTGCCAGCGGCGAGGGGACAGGGTCCGATGAGCAGTTCTTC.

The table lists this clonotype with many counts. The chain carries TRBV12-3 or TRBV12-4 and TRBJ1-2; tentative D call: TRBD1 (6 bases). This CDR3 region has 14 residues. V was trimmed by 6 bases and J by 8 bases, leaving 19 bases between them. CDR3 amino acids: CASRPTGRLLGYTF. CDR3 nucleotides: TGTGCCAGCAGACCGACAGGACGCTTGTTGGGCTACACCTTC.

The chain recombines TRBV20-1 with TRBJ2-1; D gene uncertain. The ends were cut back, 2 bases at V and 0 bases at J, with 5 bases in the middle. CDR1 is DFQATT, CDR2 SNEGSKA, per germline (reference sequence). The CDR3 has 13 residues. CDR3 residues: CSARRNSYNEQFF. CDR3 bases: TGCAGTGCTAGACGGAACTCCTACAATGAGCAGTTCTTC.

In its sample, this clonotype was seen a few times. The CDR3 loop reads CASSYSTSGGGTEQFF. As DNA, the CDR3 is TGTGCCAGCAGTTACTCGACTAGCGGGGGGGGGACTGAGCAGTTCTTC. V usage is TRBV6-2 or TRBV6-3 and J usage is TRBJ2-1, with 14 bases that match TRBD2. The length of the CDR3 is 16 residues. CDR1 is MNHEY and CDR2 is SVGEGT in the germline V gene. V was clipped by 0 bases and J by 9 bases; unmatched bases: 4.

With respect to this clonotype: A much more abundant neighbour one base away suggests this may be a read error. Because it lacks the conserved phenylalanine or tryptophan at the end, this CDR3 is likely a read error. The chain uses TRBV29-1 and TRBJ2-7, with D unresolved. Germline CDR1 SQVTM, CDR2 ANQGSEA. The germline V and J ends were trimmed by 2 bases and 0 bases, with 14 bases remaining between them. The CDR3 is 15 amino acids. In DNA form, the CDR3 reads TGCAGCGTTGAACTAGGCAGCCAGACCTCCTACGAGCAGTACCTC. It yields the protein CSVELGSQTSYEQYL.

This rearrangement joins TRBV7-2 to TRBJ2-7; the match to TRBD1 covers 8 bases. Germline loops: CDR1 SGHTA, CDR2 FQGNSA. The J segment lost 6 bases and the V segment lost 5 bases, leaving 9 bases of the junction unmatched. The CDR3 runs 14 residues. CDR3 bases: TGTGCCAGCAGCACACAGGGGGTAAGGGGCGAGCAGTACTTC. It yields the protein CASSTQGVRGEQYF.

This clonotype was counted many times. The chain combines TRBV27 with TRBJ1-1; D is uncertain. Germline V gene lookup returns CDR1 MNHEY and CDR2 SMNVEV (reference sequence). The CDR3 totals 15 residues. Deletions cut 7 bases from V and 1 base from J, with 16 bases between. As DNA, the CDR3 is TGTGCCAGCACTCGCGAATTAGGACCGAACACTGAAGCTTTCTTT. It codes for CASTRELGPNTEAFF.

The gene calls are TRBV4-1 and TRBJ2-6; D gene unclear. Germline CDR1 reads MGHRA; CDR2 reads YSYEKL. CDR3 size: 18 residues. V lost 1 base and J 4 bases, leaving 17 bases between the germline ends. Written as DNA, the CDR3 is TGCGCCAGCAGCCAAGTTACTGAAGGTTCAAACGGGGCCAACGTCCTGACTTTC. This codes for CASSQVTEGSNGANVLTF.

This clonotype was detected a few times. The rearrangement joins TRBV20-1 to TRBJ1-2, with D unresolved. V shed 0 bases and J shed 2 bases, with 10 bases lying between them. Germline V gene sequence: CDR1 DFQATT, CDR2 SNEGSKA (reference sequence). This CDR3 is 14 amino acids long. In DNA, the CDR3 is TGCAGTGCTAGAGATCCGGGTTACAACTATGGCTACACCTTC. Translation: CSARDPGYNYGYTF.

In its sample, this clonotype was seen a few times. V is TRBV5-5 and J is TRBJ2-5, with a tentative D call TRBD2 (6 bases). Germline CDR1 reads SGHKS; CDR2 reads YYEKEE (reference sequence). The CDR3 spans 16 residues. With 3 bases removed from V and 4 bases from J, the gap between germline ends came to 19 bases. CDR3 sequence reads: CASSYDRRRGGETQYF. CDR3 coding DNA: TGTGCCAGCAGCTATGACCGGAGGAGGGGAGGAGAGACCCAGTACTTC. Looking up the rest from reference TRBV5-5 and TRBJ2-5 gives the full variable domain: DAGVTQSPTHLIKTRGQQVTLRCSPISGHKSVSWYQQVLGQGPQFIFQYYEKEERGRGNFPDRFSARQFPNYSSELNVNALLLGDSALYLCASSYDRRRGGETQYFGPGTRLLVL.

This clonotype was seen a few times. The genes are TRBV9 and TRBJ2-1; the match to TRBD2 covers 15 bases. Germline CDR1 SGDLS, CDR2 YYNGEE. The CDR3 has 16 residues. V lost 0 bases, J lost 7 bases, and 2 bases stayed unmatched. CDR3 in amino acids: CASSVAGTSGRNEQFF. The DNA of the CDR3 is TGTGCCAGCAGCGTAGCCGGGACTAGCGGGAGGAATGAGCAGTTCTTC.

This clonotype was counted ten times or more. CDR3 coding DNA: TGTGCCTGGAGTCCCGAAGGGAGGGGACAGGGTGGAATTCAGTTCTTC. Translated, it gives CAWSPEGRGQGGIQFF. The chain carries TRBV30 and TRBJ2-1; 9 nucleotides line up with TRBD1. In germline, CDR1 is GTSNPN, CDR2 SVGIG (reference sequence). Trimming took 2 bases from V and 13 from J; bases not matched to a gene: 18. The CDR3 is made up of 16 amino acids.

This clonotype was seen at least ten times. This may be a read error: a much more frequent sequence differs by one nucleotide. The CDR3 sequence: CASSLGGPRQDTQYF. CDR3 DNA sequence: TGTGCCAGCAGCTTAGGAGGGCCGAGGCAAGATACGCAGTATTTT. The genes are TRBV7-8 and TRBJ2-3; D possibly corresponds to TRBD2 (5 bases). V shed 1 base and J shed 5 bases, with 13 bases lying between them. This CDR3 has 15 residues. Germline values: CDR1 SGHVS, CDR2 FQNEAQ. Drawing the rest from reference TRBV7-8 and TRBJ2-3, the complete variable domain is GAGVSQSPRYKVAKRGQDVALRCDPISGHVSLFWYQQALGQGPEFLTYFQNEAQLDKSGLPSDRFFAERPEGSVSTLKIQRTQQEDSAVYLCASSLGGPRQDTQYFGPGTRLTVL.

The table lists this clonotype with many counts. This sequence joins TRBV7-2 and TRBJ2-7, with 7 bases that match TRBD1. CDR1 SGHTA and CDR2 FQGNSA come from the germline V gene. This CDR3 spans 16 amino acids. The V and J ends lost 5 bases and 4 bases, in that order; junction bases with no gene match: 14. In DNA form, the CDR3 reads TGTGCCAGCAGCCCGAGTCCGCCGGGACAGAGGTACGAGCAGTACTTC. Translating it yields CASSPSPPGQRYEQYF. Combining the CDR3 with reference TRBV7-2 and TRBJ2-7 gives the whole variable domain GAGVSQSPSNKVTEKGKDVELRCDPISGHTALYWYRQSLGQGLEFLIYFQGNSAPDKSGLPSDRFSAERTGGSVSTLTIQRTQQEDSAVYLCASSPSPPGQRYEQYFGPGTRLTVT.

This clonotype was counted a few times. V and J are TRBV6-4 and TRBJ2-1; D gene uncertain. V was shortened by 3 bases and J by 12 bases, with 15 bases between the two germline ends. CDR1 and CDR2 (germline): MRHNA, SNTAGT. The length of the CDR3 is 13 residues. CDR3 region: CASSDFYAGPQFF. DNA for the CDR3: TGTGCCAGCAGTGATTTTTACGCCGGGCCGCAGTTCTTC.

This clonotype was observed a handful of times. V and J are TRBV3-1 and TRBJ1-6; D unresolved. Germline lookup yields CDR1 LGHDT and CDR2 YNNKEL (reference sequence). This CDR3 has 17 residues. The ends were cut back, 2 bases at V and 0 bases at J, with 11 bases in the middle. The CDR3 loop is CASSQHGSDSYNSPLHF. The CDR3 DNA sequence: TGTGCCAGCAGCCAACACGGGTCAGACTCCTATAATTCACCCCTCCACTTT.

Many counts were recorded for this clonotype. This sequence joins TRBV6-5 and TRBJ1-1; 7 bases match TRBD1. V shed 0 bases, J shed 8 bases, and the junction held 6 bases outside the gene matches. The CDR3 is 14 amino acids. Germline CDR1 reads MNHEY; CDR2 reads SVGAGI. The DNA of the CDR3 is TGTGCCAGCAGTTACTCCGGGACAGTATACGAAGCTTTCTTT. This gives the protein CASSYSGTVYEAFF.